Sequencing of this T cell receptor (beta chain) was carried out in a study of T cell responses to AZD1222 COVID-19 vaccine. Whole-study findings and limits: CD4 TCRs associated with vaccination spanned spike, dominating at 160-218 and 743-854. Repertoire sampling was restricted to post-peak T cell response timepoints.

Turning to this clone: Its antigen is still unknown.

This CDR3 spans 15 amino acids. CDR1 SGHVS and CDR2 FQNEAQ come from the germline V gene. The V and J ends lost 1 base and 8 bases respectively, with 15 bases between them. Analyses pooled second doses at about 4 or about 12 weeks. Using immunoSEQ multiplex PCR, the repertoire was profiled, and TCRdb retains in-frame clones only, with some absent. The sample carries 120,000 to 150,000 clones, roughly 93% recorded once. The J gene is TRBJ2-1, the V gene TRBV7-8, with a possible D match to TRBD2 (5 bases). This TCR derives from an adult who received the AZD1222 COVID-19 vaccine. The starting material was peripheral blood, obtained 28 days after the second AZD1222 dose. DNA for the CDR3: TGTGCCAGCAGCTTAGGTTGGACCCCGGAGGATGAGCAGTTCTTC. This codes for CASSLGWTPEDEQFF.